Given below is one T cell receptor beta chain in context. Antigen: not known. At one boundary the junction diverges from the germline segment, which might be a read error. The entry originates in a study of OX40 agonist ivuxolimab in advanced cancers. Whole-study findings and limits: The average count of expanded clones was higher among CD8+ T cells than among CD4+. The study did not work out the antigen specificity of the expanded peripheral T cells. The CD4+ and CD8+ T cells in the blood had expanded clonally by week 6 at 0.1 to 3.0 mg/kg.

Per germline, CDR1 ENHRY and CDR2 SYGVKD. CDR3 length: 13 amino acids. Assay: immunoSEQ multiplex PCR; the TCRdb copy retains only in-frame clones and omits some. The sample shows around 95,000 clones, more than 85% of them seen only once. The specimen comprised CD4+ or CD8+ T cells sorted from blood, sampled in a trial of the OX40 agonist ivuxolimab. This receptor was identified in an adult with an advanced solid tumor such as melanoma, head and neck, liver or kidney cancer. The rearrangement links TRBV10-3 to TRBJ1-1; 8 positions agree with TRBD1. CDR3 in DNA: TGTGCCATCAGTGAGTCGTATCGGCAGGGGGCTCACTTT. This encodes CAISESYRQGAHF.